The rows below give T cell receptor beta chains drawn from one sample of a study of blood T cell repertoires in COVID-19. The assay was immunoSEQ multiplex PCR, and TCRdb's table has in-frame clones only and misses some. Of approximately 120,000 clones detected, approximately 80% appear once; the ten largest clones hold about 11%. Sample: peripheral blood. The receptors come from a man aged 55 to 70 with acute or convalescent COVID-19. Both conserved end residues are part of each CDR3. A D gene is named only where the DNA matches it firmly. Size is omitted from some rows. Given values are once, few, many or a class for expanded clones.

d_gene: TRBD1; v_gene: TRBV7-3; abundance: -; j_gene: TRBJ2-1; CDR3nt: TGTGCCAGCAGCCCCAGGGGGCGGAATGACGAACTGTTCTTC; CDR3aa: CASSPRGRNDELFF
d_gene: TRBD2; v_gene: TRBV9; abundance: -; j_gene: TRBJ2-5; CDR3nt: TGTGCCAGCAGCGTAGGGCTAGCGGGAGGGCCTGAGACCCAGTACTTC; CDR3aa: CASSVGLAGGPETQYF
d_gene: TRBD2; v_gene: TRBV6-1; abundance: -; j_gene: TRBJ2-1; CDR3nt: TGTGCCAGCAGTGAAGTTGGAAGGACTAGCGGGGATTTCAGCTCCTACAATGAGCAGTTCTTC; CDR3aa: CASSEVGRTSGDFSSYNEQFF
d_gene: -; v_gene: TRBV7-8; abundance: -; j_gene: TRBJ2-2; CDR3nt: TGTGCCAGCAGCCCCCTAGACAGGAAGAACACCGGGGAGCTGTTTTTT; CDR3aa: CASSPLDRKNTGELFF
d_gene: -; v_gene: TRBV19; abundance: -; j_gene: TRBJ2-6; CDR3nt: TGTGCCAGTATGGCTATGGAGGCTGGGGCCAACGTCCTGACTTTC; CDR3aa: CASMAMEAGANVLTF
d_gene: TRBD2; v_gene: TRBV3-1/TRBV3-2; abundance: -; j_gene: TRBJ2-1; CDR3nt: TGTGCCAGCAGTACCACTAGCGGGAACCGCAATGAGCAGTTCTTC; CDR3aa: CASSTTSGNRNEQFF
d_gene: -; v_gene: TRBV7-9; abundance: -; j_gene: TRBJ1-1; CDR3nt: TGTGCCAGCAGCTCCGACGTGGGGGCCCCTGTGAACACTGAAGCTTTCTTT; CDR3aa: CASSSDVGAPVNTEAFF
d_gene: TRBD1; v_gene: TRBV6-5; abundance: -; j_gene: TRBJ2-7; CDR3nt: TGTGCCAGCAGTCGGACAGGGGTCACCTACGAGCAGTACTTC; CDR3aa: CASSRTGVTYEQYF
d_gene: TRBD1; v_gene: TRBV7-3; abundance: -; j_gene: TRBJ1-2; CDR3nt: TGTGCCAGCAGCTTAATGCGGACAGGGGTTAACTATGGCTACACCTTC; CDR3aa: CASSLMRTGVNYGYTF
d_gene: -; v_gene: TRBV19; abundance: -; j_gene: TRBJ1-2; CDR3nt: TGTGCCAGTACCATCCGGTGGCGGGAGCTCGCCGGCTACACCTTC; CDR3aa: CASTIRWRELAGYTF
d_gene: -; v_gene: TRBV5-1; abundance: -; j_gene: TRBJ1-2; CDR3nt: TGCGCCAGCAGAGAGGGAACCGGTAGTCTTGGCTACACCTTC; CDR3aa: CASREGTGSLGYTF
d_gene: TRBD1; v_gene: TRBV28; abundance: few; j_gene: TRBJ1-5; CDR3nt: TGTGCCAGCAGTTCAACCGGGACAGGGGGCCAGCCCCAGCATTTT; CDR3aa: CASSSTGTGGQPQHF
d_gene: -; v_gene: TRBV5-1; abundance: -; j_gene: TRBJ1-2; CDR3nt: TGCGCCAGCAGCTTGGCCGTGGCAGGGGAAGGGGGCTACACCTTC; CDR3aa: CASSLAVAGEGGYTF
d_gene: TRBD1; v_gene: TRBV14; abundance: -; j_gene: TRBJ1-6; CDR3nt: TGTGCCAGCAGCCAAGATCGGGCAGGGGGCTCACCCCTCCACTTT; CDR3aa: CASSQDRAGGSPLHF
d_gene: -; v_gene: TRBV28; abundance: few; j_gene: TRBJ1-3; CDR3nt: TGTGCCAGCAGACCCTATGGGGGCACGGGTGGAAACACCATATATTTT; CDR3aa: CASRPYGGTGGNTIYF
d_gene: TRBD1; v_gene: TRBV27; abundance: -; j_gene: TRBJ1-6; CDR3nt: TGTGCCAGCGGATTACTCCGGGACAGGGGTCATTCACCCCTCCACTTT; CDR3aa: CASGLLRDRGHSPLHF
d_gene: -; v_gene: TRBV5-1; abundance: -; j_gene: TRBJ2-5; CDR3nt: TGCGCCAGCAGCGCACAGGAGCTTGGGACCCAGTACTTC; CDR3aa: CASSAQELGTQYF
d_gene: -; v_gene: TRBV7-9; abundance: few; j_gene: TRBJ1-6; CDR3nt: TGTGCCAGCAGCCTAGGGACGAGCGGTTCACCCCTCCACTTT; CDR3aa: CASSLGTSGSPLHF
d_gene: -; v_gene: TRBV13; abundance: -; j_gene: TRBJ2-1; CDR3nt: TGTGCCAGCAGCTTAGCAGGGGTACTAGCGAAGGATGAGCAGTTCTTC; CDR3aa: CASSLAGVLAKDEQFF
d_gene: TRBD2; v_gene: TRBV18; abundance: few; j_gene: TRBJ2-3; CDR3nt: TGTGCCAGCTCCCGAACAGGGACTAGCGGGAGCAAGGGCACAGATACGCAGTATTTT; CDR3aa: CASSRTGTSGSKGTDTQYF
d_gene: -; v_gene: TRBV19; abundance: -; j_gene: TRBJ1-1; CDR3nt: TGTGCCAGTTCCGCCGGGGGCACTGAAGCTTTCTTT; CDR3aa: CASSAGGTEAFF
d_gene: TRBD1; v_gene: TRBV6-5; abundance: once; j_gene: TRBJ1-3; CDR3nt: TGTGCCAGCAGTTACTCGGCAGGGGGTTACACCATATATTTT; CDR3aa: CASSYSAGGYTIYF
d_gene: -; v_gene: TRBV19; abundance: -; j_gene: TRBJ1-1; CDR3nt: TGTGCCTCCGGACTGGGGAGGAACACTGAAGCTTTCTTT; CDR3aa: CASGLGRNTEAFF
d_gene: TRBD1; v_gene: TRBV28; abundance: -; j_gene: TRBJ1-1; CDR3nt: TGTGCCAGCAGTCCGGGACAGGGACTTTCGGGCACTGAAGCTTTCTTT; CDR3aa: CASSPGQGLSGTEAFF
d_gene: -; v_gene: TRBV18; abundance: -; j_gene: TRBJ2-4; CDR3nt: TGTGCCAGCTCACCACGGGGACATCTAGCCAAAAACATTCAGTACTTC; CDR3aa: CASSPRGHLAKNIQYF
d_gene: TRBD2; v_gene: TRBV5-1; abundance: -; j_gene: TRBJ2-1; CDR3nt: TGCGCCAGCAGCGCACGACTAGCGGGAGGGAACAATGAGCAGTTCTTC; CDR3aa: CASSARLAGGNNEQFF
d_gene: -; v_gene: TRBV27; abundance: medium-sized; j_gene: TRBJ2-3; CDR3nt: TGTGCCAGCAGTCCCGAATCCGGGGTCGGAGATACGCAGTATTTT; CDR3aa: CASSPESGVGDTQYF
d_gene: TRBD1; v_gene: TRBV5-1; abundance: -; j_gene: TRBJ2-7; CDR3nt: TGCGCCAGCAGCTTGGGGACAGGCCTGTACGAGCAGTACTTC; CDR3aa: CASSLGTGLYEQYF
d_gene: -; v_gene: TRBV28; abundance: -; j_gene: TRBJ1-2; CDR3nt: TGTGCCAGCAGTTTAGGGGGCAGAATCGTTTTGGGCTACACCTTC; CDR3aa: CASSLGGRIVLGYTF
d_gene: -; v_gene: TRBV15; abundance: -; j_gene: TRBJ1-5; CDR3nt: TGTGCCACCAGCAGAGATGGAGTTACGAATCAGCCCCAGCATTTT; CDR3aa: CATSRDGVTNQPQHF
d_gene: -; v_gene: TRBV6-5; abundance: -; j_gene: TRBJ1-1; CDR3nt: TGTGCCAGCAGTTACTCGGAGGACACTGAAGCTTTCTTT; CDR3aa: CASSYSEDTEAFF
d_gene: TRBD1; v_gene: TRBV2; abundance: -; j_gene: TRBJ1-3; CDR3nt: TGTGCCAGCAGCGACAGGGGATATAACACCATATATTTT; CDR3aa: CASSDRGYNTIYF
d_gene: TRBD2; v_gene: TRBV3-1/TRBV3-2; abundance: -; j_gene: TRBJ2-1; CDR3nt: TGTGCCAGCAGCCGCGGACTAGTGTCCTACAATGAGCAGTTCTTC; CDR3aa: CASSRGLVSYNEQFF
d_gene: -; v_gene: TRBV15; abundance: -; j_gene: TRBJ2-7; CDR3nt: TGTGCCACCAGCAGAGATCAAGGGGTCTCCTACGAGCAGTACTTC; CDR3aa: CATSRDQGVSYEQYF
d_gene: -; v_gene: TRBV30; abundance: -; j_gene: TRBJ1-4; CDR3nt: TGTGCCTGGAGTGTACGGGGGACGGCGCCGGGAGAAAAACTGTTTTTT; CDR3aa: CAWSVRGTAPGEKLFF
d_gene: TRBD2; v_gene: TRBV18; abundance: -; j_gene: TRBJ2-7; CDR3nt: TGTGCCAGCTCACAACTAGCGGGAATGCGTGAGCAGTACTTC; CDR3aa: CASSQLAGMREQYF
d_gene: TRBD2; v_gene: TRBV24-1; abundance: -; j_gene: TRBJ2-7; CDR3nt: TGTGCCACCAGGAGCGGGAGGGCCCTTCCCTACGAGCAGTACTTC; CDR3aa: CATRSGRALPYEQYF
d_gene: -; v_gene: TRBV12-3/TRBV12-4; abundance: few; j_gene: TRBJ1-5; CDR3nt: TGTGCCAGCAGTTCACAGGGAGATCAGCCCCAGCATTTT; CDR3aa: CASSSQGDQPQHF
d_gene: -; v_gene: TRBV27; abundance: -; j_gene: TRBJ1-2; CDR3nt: TGTGCCAGCAGTTTATCAGCAAGCTACCGGACAACCTATGGCTACACCTTC; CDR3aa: CASSLSASYRTTYGYTF
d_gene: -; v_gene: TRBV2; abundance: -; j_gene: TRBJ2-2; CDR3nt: TGTGCCAGCAGTGGTACCGGCACCGGGGAGCTGTTTTTT; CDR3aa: CASSGTGTGELFF
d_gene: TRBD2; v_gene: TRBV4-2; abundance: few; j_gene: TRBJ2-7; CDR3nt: TGTGCCAGCAGCCAAGCCGGGGGGGAGCAGTACTTC; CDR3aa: CASSQAGGEQYF
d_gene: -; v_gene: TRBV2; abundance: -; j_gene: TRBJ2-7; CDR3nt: TGTGCCAGCCGGGTGGATTTTTACGAGCAGTACTTC; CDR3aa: CASRVDFYEQYF
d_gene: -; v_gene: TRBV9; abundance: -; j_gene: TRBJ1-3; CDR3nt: TGTGCCAGCAGCGTAGCTCCCGGGGTCGGAAACACCATATATTTT; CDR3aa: CASSVAPGVGNTIYF
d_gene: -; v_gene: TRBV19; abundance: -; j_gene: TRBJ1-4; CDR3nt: TGTGCCAGTAAGGGGCGCACAACTAATGAAAAACTGTTTTTT; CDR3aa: CASKGRTTNEKLFF
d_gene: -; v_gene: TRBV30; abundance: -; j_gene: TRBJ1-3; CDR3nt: TGTGCCTGGAGTCCCAGGGCTGGAAACACCATATATTTT; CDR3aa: CAWSPRAGNTIYF
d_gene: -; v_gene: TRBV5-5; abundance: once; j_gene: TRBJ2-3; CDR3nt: TGTGCCAGCAGCTTCTACTTTAGCGGAACTCGGGATACGCAGTATTTT; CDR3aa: CASSFYFSGTRDTQYF
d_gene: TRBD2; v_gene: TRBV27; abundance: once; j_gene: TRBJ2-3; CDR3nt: TGTGCCAGCGGGTGGCGGGAGACAGATACGCAGTATTTT; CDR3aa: CASGWRETDTQYF
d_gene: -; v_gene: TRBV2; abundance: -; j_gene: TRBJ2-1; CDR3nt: TGTGCCAGCCCGACTGGGAGCTCCTACAATGAGCAGTTCTTC; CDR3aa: CASPTGSSYNEQFF
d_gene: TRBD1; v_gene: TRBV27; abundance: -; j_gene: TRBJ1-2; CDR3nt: TGTGCCAGCAGTTACACAGGGGGCCGAGGCTACACCTTC; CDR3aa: CASSYTGGRGYTF
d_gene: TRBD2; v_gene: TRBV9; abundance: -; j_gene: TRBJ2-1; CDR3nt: TGTGCCAGCAGCGTATTTCCGGTAGGGACTAGCGACAATGAGCAGTTCTTC; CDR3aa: CASSVFPVGTSDNEQFF